These T cell receptor beta chains were read from a single sample in a study of a mutant IDH1 vaccine in newly diagnosed glioma. The method was immunoSEQ multiplex PCR; TCRdb's version includes in-frame clones alone and lacks a portion of them. The table shows 60,000 or so clones, with around 89% occurring only once. The antigens of these receptors remain unknown. The specimen was PBMCs, collected from a glioma patient whose treatment included an IDH1 peptide vaccine. These receptors all come from a woman between 40 and 55 years old with glioma. CDR3s include the opening cysteine and the closing phenylalanine or tryptophan. D genes are given only for firm matches. The size entry is marked missing in some rows and otherwise reads once, few, many or a size class.

CDR3 length	clone size	J gene	D gene	V gene	CDR3 protein	CDR3 DNA
18	NA	TRBJ1-5	TRBD1	TRBV7-8	CASSLGPQGGLSNQPQHF	TGTGCCAGCAGCTTAGGACCTCAGGGGGGGCTTAGCAATCAGCCCCAGCATTTT
16	NA	TRBJ1-2	NA	TRBV9	CASSVGGAGEDYGYTF	TGTGCCAGCAGCGTAGGTGGGGCCGGGGAGGACTATGGCTACACCTTC
15	NA	TRBJ2-2	NA	TRBV7-9	CASSPTAPNTGELFF	TGTGCCAGCAGCCCGACAGCTCCGAACACCGGGGAGCTGTTTTTT
15	once	TRBJ1-3	TRBD1	TRBV5-1	CASSPRTGAGNTIYF	TGCGCCAGCAGCCCTCGCACAGGGGCTGGAAACACCATATATTTT
16	NA	TRBJ2-3	TRBD2	TRBV6-6	CASKKGLAGALDTQYF	TGTGCCAGCAAAAAGGGGCTAGCGGGGGCGTTAGATACGCAGTATTTT
16	NA	TRBJ2-7	NA	TRBV6-6	CASSYHKDSIGDEQYF	TGTGCCAGCAGTTACCACAAAGACAGTATAGGGGACGAGCAGTACTTC
13	NA	TRBJ1-5	TRBD1	TRBV6-1	CASSKDRDQPQHF	TGTGCCAGCAGTAAAGACAGGGATCAGCCCCAGCATTTT
12	NA	TRBJ1-3	NA	TRBV29-1	CSVEYSGNTIYF	TGCAGCGTTGAGTACTCTGGAAACACCATATATTTT
14	NA	TRBJ2-2	NA	TRBV7-2	CASSSSWASGELFF	TGTGCCAGCAGCTCCTCGTGGGCATCCGGGGAGCTGTTTTTT
15	NA	TRBJ2-1	NA	TRBV5-6	CASSFEGAKYNEQFF	TGTGCCAGCAGCTTTGAGGGAGCGAAGTACAATGAGCAGTTCTTC
14	NA	TRBJ1-4	NA	TRBV19	CASTDGGLNEKLFF	TGTGCCAGTACCGACGGAGGACTTAATGAAAAACTGTTTTTT
17	NA	TRBJ2-7	NA	TRBV7-8	CASRHDWPMTATYEQYF	TGTGCCAGCAGACATGATTGGCCGATGACAGCCACCTACGAGCAGTACTTC
18	once	TRBJ2-3	TRBD2	TRBV5-1	CASSLANSGLASVGTQYF	TGCGCCAGCAGCTTGGCCAACTCGGGACTAGCCTCTGTAGGGACGCAGTATTTT
15	NA	TRBJ2-5	TRBD2	TRBV19	CASSEWTSGQETQYF	TGTGCCAGTAGTGAGTGGACTAGCGGCCAAGAGACCCAGTACTTC
15	NA	TRBJ2-7	TRBD1	TRBV5-1	CASSWGTGPNHEQYF	TGCGCCAGCAGCTGGGGGACAGGGCCCAACCACGAGCAGTACTTC
15	NA	TRBJ2-3	NA	TRBV5-1	CASSLETTTTDTQYF	TGCGCCAGCAGCTTGGAAACGACTACCACAGATACGCAGTATTTT
14	NA	TRBJ1-1	NA	TRBV7-9	CASSKSSGTRRAFF	TGTGCCAGCAGCAAGTCTTCCGGGACGAGGCGAGCTTTCTTT
16	NA	TRBJ2-1	NA	TRBV18	CASSPTVAAVGNEQFF	TGTGCCAGCTCACCAACCGTCGCCGCTGTGGGCAATGAGCAGTTCTTC
13	NA	TRBJ2-1	NA	TRBV30	CAWSPLGTTEQFF	TGTGCCTGGAGTCCCCTGGGGACAACTGAGCAGTTCTTC
13	NA	TRBJ1-2	NA	TRBV6-1	CASSEAGLYGYTF	TGTGCCAGCAGTGAAGCAGGGCTCTATGGCTACACCTTC
15	NA	TRBJ2-1	TRBD2	TRBV11-1	CASSPPGGRYNEQFF	TGTGCCAGCAGCCCCCCGGGGGGTAGGTACAATGAGCAGTTCTTC
16	NA	TRBJ2-5	TRBD2	TRBV14	CASSQWRAGIQETQYF	TGTGCCAGCAGCCAATGGCGAGCGGGGATTCAAGAGACCCAGTACTTC
14	NA	TRBJ1-3	NA	TRBV5-5	CASSRQGSGNTIYF	TGTGCCAGCAGCCGGCAGGGGTCAGGAAACACCATATATTTT
14	NA	TRBJ1-1	NA	TRBV7-2	CATSPRGPNTEAFF	TGTGCCACCTCCCCCAGGGGACCGAACACTGAAGCTTTCTTT
14	NA	TRBJ1-4	NA	TRBV4-1	CASRQPLGREKLFF	TGCGCCAGCAGGCAGCCCCTGGGTCGGGAAAAACTGTTTTTT
14	NA	TRBJ1-5	NA	TRBV30	CAWSETDGNQPQHF	TGTGCCTGGAGTGAGACGGATGGCAATCAGCCCCAGCATTTT
16	NA	TRBJ2-2	NA	TRBV7-8	CASSPRQVPNTGELFF	TGTGCCAGCAGCCCCCGGCAGGTTCCGAACACCGGGGAGCTGTTTTTT
13	NA	TRBJ1-5	NA	TRBV30	CAWSHLSNQPQHF	TGTGCCTGGAGCCATCTTAGCAATCAGCCCCAGCATTTT
15	NA	TRBJ2-1	TRBD2	TRBV6-1	CASSHGGTTGPEQFF	TGTGCCAGCAGTCATGGGGGGACTACGGGACCAGAGCAGTTCTTC
18	NA	TRBJ2-1	TRBD2	TRBV4-2	CASSQEAWTSGPYNEQFF	TGTGCCAGCAGCCAGGAAGCCTGGACTAGCGGGCCCTACAATGAGCAGTTCTTC
18	NA	TRBJ2-5	TRBD1	TRBV5-3	CARSNTPRTGGAAETQYF	TGTGCCAGAAGCAATACTCCAAGGACAGGGGGCGCGGCAGAGACCCAGTACTTC
16	NA	TRBJ2-4	TRBD2	TRBV7-6	CASSLGPGGSRNIQYF	TGTGCCAGCAGCTTAGGACCTGGCGGGAGTCGGAACATTCAGTACTTC
13	NA	TRBJ1-1	NA	TRBV18	CASSPGQGTEAFF	TGTGCCAGCTCACCGGGGCAGGGTACTGAAGCTTTCTTT
15	NA	TRBJ1-3	TRBD1	TRBV10-1	CASRPGTGTGNTIYF	TGCGCCAGCAGACCCGGGACAGGGACTGGAAACACCATATATTTT
14	NA	TRBJ1-2	NA	TRBV10-3	CAVTHRVRNYGYTF	TGTGCCGTAACACACAGGGTTCGTAACTATGGCTACACCTTC
16	NA	TRBJ2-1	NA	TRBV6-5	CASSYLRMGRNNEQFF	TGTGCCAGCAGTTATCTTCGAATGGGGAGAAACAATGAGCAGTTCTTC
15	once	TRBJ1-1	NA	TRBV6-6	CASSPLPGQNTEAFF	TGTGCCAGCAGTCCACTGCCCGGACAGAACACTGAAGCTTTCTTT
13	NA	TRBJ1-5	NA	TRBV7-9	CASSLGVYQPQHF	TGTGCCAGCAGCTTGGGGGTATATCAGCCCCAGCATTTT
14	NA	TRBJ2-5	NA	TRBV7-9	CASSAQLVRETQYF	TGTGCCAGCAGCGCGCAACTAGTTCGAGAGACCCAGTACTTC
16	NA	TRBJ2-1	TRBD2	TRBV6-1	CASSAVSGRSYNEQFF	TGTGCCAGCAGTGCCGTCAGCGGGAGATCCTACAATGAGCAGTTCTTC
15	once	TRBJ1-6	TRBD1	TRBV10-3	CAISDPGQVNSPLHF	TGTGCCATCAGTGATCCGGGACAGGTTAATTCACCCCTCCACTTT
14	NA	TRBJ2-7	NA	TRBV19	CASSMGGEPYEQYF	TGTGCCAGTAGTATGGGGGGCGAGCCTTACGAGCAGTACTTC
19	few	TRBJ1-5	NA	TRBV6-1	CASSGGGVEEFYSNQPQHF	TGTGCCAGCAGTGGCGGGGGGGTAGAAGAATTCTATAGCAATCAGCCCCAGCATTTT
15	NA	TRBJ1-4	NA	TRBV9	CASSVEGKNYEKLFF	TGTGCCAGCAGCGTAGAAGGCAAGAATTATGAAAAACTGTTTTTT
16	NA	TRBJ2-2	NA	TRBV2	CASEVEASARTGELFF	TGTGCCAGCGAAGTTGAGGCTAGCGCGAGGACCGGGGAGCTGTTTTTT
14	NA	TRBJ2-7	NA	TRBV7-9	CASSLGLSSYEQYF	TGTGCCAGCAGCTTAGGGCTCAGCTCCTACGAGCAGTACTTC
13	few	TRBJ1-1	NA	TRBV5-1	CASKSPGGTEAFF	TGCGCCAGCAAATCGCCAGGAGGAACTGAAGCTTTCTTT
12	NA	TRBJ2-7	NA	TRBV11-2	CASSPTASEQYF	TGTGCCAGCAGCCCAACAGCTTCCGAGCAGTACTTC